A single sample gave rise to the 30 T cell receptor beta chains below, sequenced in a study of cytomegalovirus exposure and HLA in healthy donors. Sequencing used immunoSEQ multiplex PCR; TCRdb keeps in-frame clones, though not all of them. The sample has more than 300,000 clones, 80% to 90% seen once. The sequenced sample was PBMCs. These receptors all come from a woman aged 18-29 years in good health and CMV-seronegative.

The chain combines TRBV6-5 with TRBJ1-5; TRBD1 is a possible D gene (6 bases). Germline V gene data show CDR1 as MNHEY and CDR2 as SVGAGI. With 5 bases removed from V and 4 bases from J, the gap between germline ends came to 9 bases. The CDR3 covers 13 residues. CDR3 in DNA: TGTGCCAGCAGTCCGGACAGAAATCAGCCCCAGCATTTT. Amino acid sequence: CASSPDRNQPQHF.

The J gene is TRBJ2-1, the V gene TRBV18; possibly TRBD2 for D (5 bases). Looked up from germline, CDR1 is KGHSH and CDR2 is LQKENI. V shed 3 bases and J shed 8 bases, with 14 bases lying between them. CDR3 length: 14 residues. Written as DNA, the CDR3 is TGTGCCAGCTCACCCCCAAGCGGCGGTTATGAGCAGTTCTTC. It yields the protein CASSPPSGGYEQFF.

The rearrangement joins TRBV19 to TRBJ1-1; the match to TRBD1 covers 10 bases. Germline loops: CDR1 LNHDA, CDR2 SQIVND (reference sequence). This CDR3 has 14 residues. V gave up 3 bases and J gave up 5 bases; unmatched junction bases: 3. The DNA of the CDR3 is TGTGCCAGTAGTATTGACAGGGGGCGAACTGAAGCTTTCTTT. As protein: CASSIDRGRTEAFF.

The CDR3 spells CATQQREGSYEQYF. CDR3 sequence (DNA): TGTGCCACTCAGCAGCGGGAGGGGTCCTACGAGCAGTACTTC. The rearrangement uses TRBV6-5 and TRBJ2-7; 10 bases are a match to TRBD2. The germline V gene has CDR1 MNHEY and CDR2 SVGAGI. The CDR3 is 14 amino acids. The ends lost 10 bases at V and 1 base at J; junction bases unmatched: 7.

This clone is a singleton in its sample. The V call is TRBV5-4, the J call TRBJ2-7; 8 bases are a match to TRBD2. Germline loops: CDR1 SGHNT, CDR2 YYREEE (reference sequence). There are 18 residues in the CDR3. The ends lost 0 bases at V and 3 bases at J; junction bases unmatched: 14. In DNA form, the CDR3 reads TGTGCCAGCAGCTTGGGCACTCAAACACCGGGACTAGACTACGAGCAGTACTTC. It translates to CASSLGTQTPGLDYEQYF.

This chain joins TRBV14 and TRBJ2-7, with 7 bases aligning to TRBD1. CDR3 length equals 17 residues. V lost 0 bases and J lost 5; bases outside the gene matches: 13. Germline CDR1 SGHDN, CDR2 FVKESK. CDR3 sequence reads: CASSQETPYRGGDEQYF. DNA for the CDR3: TGTGCCAGCAGCCAAGAGACCCCGTACAGGGGTGGAGACGAGCAGTACTTC.

This sequence joins TRBV29-1 and TRBJ2-1; 10 bases agree with TRBD2. The J segment lost 7 bases and the V segment lost 7 bases, leaving 10 bases of the junction unmatched. Germline values: CDR1 SQVTM, CDR2 ANQGSEA. This CDR3 has 14 residues. The chain's CDR3 is CSGTGTSVTNEQFF. For the CDR3, the DNA is TGCAGCGGGACCGGGACTAGCGTCACGAATGAGCAGTTCTTC.

V usage is TRBV7-9 and J usage is TRBJ1-5; D may be TRBD1 (5 bases). CDR3 size: 12 residues. V lost 5 bases and J 11 bases, leaving 13 bases between the germline ends. Per germline, CDR1 SEHNR and CDR2 FQNEAQ (reference sequence). CDR3 coding DNA: TGTGCCAGCAGCAATACCAAAGGGGCCCAGCATTTT. It is translated as CASSNTKGAQHF. The variable domain in full, completed from reference TRBV7-9 and TRBJ1-5, reads DTGVSQNPRHKITKRGQNVTFRCDPISEHNRLYWYRQTLGQGPEFLTYFQNEAQLEKSRLLSDRFSAERPKGSFSTLEIQRTEQGDSAMYLCASSNTKGAQHFGDGTRLSIL.

J is TRBJ2-6 and V is TRBV9, with 8 bases that match TRBD1. This CDR3 comprises 20 residues. Germline CDR1 SGDLS, CDR2 YYNGEE. The trim removed 1 base at V and 0 bases at J, leaving 12 bases unmatched. CDR3 DNA sequence: TGTGCCAGCAGCGTATACTCACTTGGACAGGGAAGCTCTGGGGCCAACGTCCTGACTTTC. Residues: CASSVYSLGQGSSGANVLTF.

This clone showed up just a few times. The gene calls are TRBV4-1 and TRBJ2-7; no clear D gene. The germline CDR1 and CDR2 sequences are MGHRA and YSYEKL. The V and J ends lost 1 base and 5 bases respectively, with 9 bases between them. CDR3 length equals 13 residues. Written as DNA, the CDR3 is TGCGCCAGCAGCCAAGGTCCCGGAGACGAGCAGTACTTC. This codes for CASSQGPGDEQYF.

This chain links TRBV19 with TRBJ1-2, with D unclear. Trimming removed 0 bases from V and 0 bases from J, with 5 bases in between. There are 14 residues in the CDR3. Germline lookup yields CDR1 LNHDA and CDR2 SQIVND (reference sequence). CDR3 sequence (DNA): TGTGCCAGTAGTATAGATCCGGCTAACTATGGCTACACCTTC. It encodes CASSIDPANYGYTF.

This clone was detected once. J is TRBJ2-1 and V is TRBV6-5, with 9 bases matching TRBD1. This CDR3 is 15 amino acids long. V trimming: 2 bases; J trimming: 7 bases; junction bases outside the gene matches: 6. Germline V gives CDR1 MNHEY, CDR2 SVGAGI. This chain's CDR3 is CASSYRGTGRNEQFF. CDR3 coding DNA: TGTGCCAGCAGTTACCGAGGGACAGGGAGGAATGAGCAGTTCTTC.

This sequence joins TRBV27 and TRBJ1-1, with 7 bases fitting TRBD1. The CDR3 totals 17 residues. Germline V gene sequence: CDR1 MNHEY, CDR2 SMNVEV (reference sequence). The trim removed 7 bases at V and 0 bases at J, leaving 14 bases unmatched. This CDR3 is CASNRLFRGRLNTEAFF. The CDR3 region has the DNA TGTGCCAGCAACCGTCTCTTCAGGGGGAGGTTGAACACTGAAGCTTTCTTT.

This clone has just one count. The CDR3 nucleotides read TGTGCCAGCTCCCTCGTCACGGGACTCACTTACAATGAGCAGTTCTTC. It specifies CASSLVTGLTYNEQFF. The chain carries TRBV27 and TRBJ2-1; TRBD2 is a possible D gene (6 bases). V gave up 8 bases and J gave up 4 bases, with 21 bases separating them. CDR3 size: 16 residues. In germline, CDR1 is MNHEY, CDR2 SMNVEV (reference sequence).

The V and J genes are TRBV4-1 and TRBJ2-4; 10 nucleotides agree with TRBD1. CDR3 length equals 14 residues. The germline V gene encodes CDR1 MGHRA and CDR2 YSYEKL. Trimming took 5 bases from V and 5 from J; bases not matched to a gene: 3. CDR3 coding DNA: TGCGCCAGCAGCGACAGGGGGCAAGAAAACATTCAGTACTTC. Its protein product is CASSDRGQENIQYF.

This chain uses TRBV12-5 with TRBJ2-7; the D gene is possibly TRBD1 (5 bases). Trimming cost V 4 bases and J 2 bases, with 15 bases left between them. The CDR3 sequence is 15 residues long. In germline, CDR1 is LGHNT, CDR2 FRNRAP. CDR3 bases: TGTGCTAGTGGTTCCCAGGGCGTCGTCGCCTACGAGCAGTACTTC. Translated: CASGSQGVVAYEQYF.

This chain links TRBV27 with TRBJ2-7, with TRBD1 as a possible D gene (6 bases). Trimming shortened V by 3 bases and J by 9 bases, and 24 bases separated the two germline ends. The CDR3 is made up of 16 amino acids. CDR1 is MNHEY and CDR2 is SMNVEV in the germline V gene (reference sequence). CDR3 residues: CASSFDTGTSPLGQYF. Written as DNA, the CDR3 is TGTGCCAGCAGTTTCGACACCGGGACATCACCCCTAGGGCAGTACTTC.

This chain connects TRBV1 to TRBJ2-2; TRBD2 is the table's D call, not checked against the DNA. TRBV1 is marked as a pseudogene. The CDR3 consists of 17 residues. The CDR3 region is CTSSQGTSGRDTGELFF. CDR3 coding DNA: TGCACCAGCAGCCAAGGAACTAGCGGGAGGGATACCGGGGAGCTGTTTTTT.

In DNA, the CDR3 is TGTGCCAGCAGCTCAGGATGGTCCTCCGGGGAGCTGTTTTTT. The encoded protein is CASSSGWSSGELFF. The chain links TRBV7-2 to TRBJ2-2, with D uncertain. The V gene's germline CDR1 is SGHTA and CDR2 FQGNSA. Trimming removed 4 bases at V and 6 bases at J, with 12 bases between. This CDR3 has 14 residues.

This CDR3 reads CASSPGLIYEQYF. Here the CDR3 DNA reads TGTGCCAGCAGTCCGGGACTGATCTACGAGCAGTACTTC. V usage is TRBV27 and J usage is TRBJ2-7; D is possibly TRBD2 (6 bases). Germline assignment: CDR1 MNHEY and CDR2 SMNVEV (reference sequence). CDR3 length equals 13 residues. Trimming shortened V by 5 bases and J by 3 bases, and 11 bases separated the two germline ends.

The chain employs TRBV6-5 and TRBJ2-5; a possible D gene is TRBD2 (6 bases). This CDR3 contains 14 residues. Deletions cut 6 bases from V and 4 bases from J, with 15 bases between. The germline gives CDR1 MNHEY, CDR2 SVGAGI. Here the CDR3 DNA reads TGTGCCAGCAGAACGGACACCGGGGGAGAGACCCAGTACTTC. It codes for CASRTDTGGETQYF.

This clone was detected only a few times. This sequence joins TRBV7-7 and TRBJ2-5, with TRBD2 identical over 9 bases. Germline assignment: CDR1 SSHAT and CDR2 FNYEAQ (reference sequence). The J segment lost 4 bases and the V segment lost 6 bases, leaving 3 bases of the junction unmatched. The CDR3 has 13 amino acids. CDR3 region: CASRASGTETQYF. The CDR3 DNA is TGTGCCAGCAGGGCTAGCGGGACAGAGACCCAGTACTTC.

The chain combines TRBV14 with TRBJ1-1, with TRBD1 identical over 9 bases. Losses at the gene ends were 4 bases for V and 2 bases for J; bases not matched to a gene: 2. The V gene's germline CDR1 is SGHDN and CDR2 FVKESK. CDR3 size: 14 residues. In nucleotides, the CDR3 is TGTGCCAGCAGCCTGACAGGGGGTAACACTGAAGCTTTCTTT. It is translated as CASSLTGGNTEAFF. The entire variable domain, with the rest obtained from reference TRBV14 and TRBJ1-1, is as follows: EAGVTQFPSHSVIEKGQTVTLRCDPISGHDNLYWYRRVMGKEIKFLLHFVKESKQDESGMPNNRFLAERTGGTYSTLKVQPAELEDSGVYFCASSLTGGNTEAFFGQGTRLTVV.

This chain joins TRBV10-3 and TRBJ2-1; 7 nucleotides line up with TRBD2. Germline V gives CDR1 ENHRY, CDR2 SYGVKD. Unmatched junction bases numbered 6, after V lost 0 bases and J lost 7 bases. This CDR3 spans 15 amino acids. The CDR3 reads CAISESAGEGNEQFF. DNA of the CDR3: TGTGCCATCAGTGAGTCGGCGGGAGAGGGGAATGAGCAGTTCTTC.

This chain connects TRBV27 to TRBJ1-1, with D possibly TRBD1 on 6 matching bases. V was pared by 4 bases and J by 0 bases, with 15 bases between. Per the germline V gene, CDR1 is MNHEY and CDR2 is SMNVEV (reference sequence). CDR3 size: 16 residues. The CDR3 coding sequence is TGTGCCAGCAGTTCCGGGACATTCACCCTGAACACTGAAGCTTTCTTT. It yields the protein CASSSGTFTLNTEAFF.

The V gene is TRBV29-1, the J gene TRBJ2-3; possibly TRBD2 for D (6 bases). This CDR3 region has 14 residues. V lost 3 bases, J lost 2 bases, and 12 bases lay in between. Per the germline V gene, CDR1 is SQVTM and CDR2 is ANQGSEA. CDR3 in amino acids: CSVEGGPFTDTQYF. The CDR3 region has the DNA TGCAGCGTTGAGGGGGGTCCGTTCACAGATACGCAGTATTTT.

In its sample, this clone was seen a few times. The J gene is TRBJ2-3, the V gene TRBV7-3, with D maybe TRBD1 (6 bases). CDR3 length equals 14 residues. V lost 2 bases and J 2 bases, leaving 8 bases between the germline ends. In germline, CDR1 is SGHTA, CDR2 FQGTGA. The CDR3 DNA reads TGTGCCAGCAGCTTACAGGGGATCACAGATACGCAGTATTTT. Translation: CASSLQGITDTQYF.

This rearrangement joins TRBV6-5 to TRBJ2-3, with 10 bases fitting TRBD2. The germline V gene encodes CDR1 MNHEY and CDR2 SVGAGI. The CDR3 contains 15 residues. Trimming cost V 6 bases and J 4 bases; bases outside gene matches: 7. In DNA, the CDR3 is TGTGCCAGCAGAAAATGGACTAGCGGAGCAGATACGCAGTATTTT. Encoded protein: CASRKWTSGADTQYF.

V and J are TRBV5-1 and TRBJ2-5; 9 bases match TRBD2. J was trimmed by 5 bases and V by 0 bases; bases with no gene match: 5. This CDR3 is built from 15 residues. Germline CDR1 is SGHRS and CDR2 is YFSETQ. The CDR3 is CASSLGGTSLETQYF. In DNA form, the CDR3 reads TGCGCCAGCAGCTTGGGCGGGACTAGCTTGGAGACCCAGTACTTC.

This clone has only a few counts. This rearrangement joins TRBV6-1 to TRBJ2-3; D unclear. CDR1 MNHNS and CDR2 SASEGT come from the germline V gene. V lost 5 bases to trimming and J lost 5 bases, with 11 bases between them. This CDR3 comprises 13 residues. CDR3 DNA sequence: TGTGCCAGCAGTCCCTCACCGGGAGATACGCAGTATTTT. Translated, it gives CASSPSPGDTQYF.